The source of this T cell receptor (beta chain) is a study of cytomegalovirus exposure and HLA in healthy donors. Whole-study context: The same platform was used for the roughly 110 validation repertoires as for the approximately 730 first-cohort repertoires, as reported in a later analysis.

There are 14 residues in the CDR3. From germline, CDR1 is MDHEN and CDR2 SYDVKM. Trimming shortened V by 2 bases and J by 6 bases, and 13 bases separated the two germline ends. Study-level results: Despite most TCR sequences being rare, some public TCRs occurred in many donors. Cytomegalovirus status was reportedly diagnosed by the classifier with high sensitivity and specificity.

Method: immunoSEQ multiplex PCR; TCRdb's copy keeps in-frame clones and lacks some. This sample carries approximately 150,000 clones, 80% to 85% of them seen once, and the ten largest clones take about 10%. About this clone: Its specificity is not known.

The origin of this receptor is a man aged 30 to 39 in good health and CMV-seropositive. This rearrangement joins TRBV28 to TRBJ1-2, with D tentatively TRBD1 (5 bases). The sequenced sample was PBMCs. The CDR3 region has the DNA TGTGCCAGCAGTTTACTCAGGGCCCTTGATGGCTACACCTTC. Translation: CASSLLRALDGYTF.